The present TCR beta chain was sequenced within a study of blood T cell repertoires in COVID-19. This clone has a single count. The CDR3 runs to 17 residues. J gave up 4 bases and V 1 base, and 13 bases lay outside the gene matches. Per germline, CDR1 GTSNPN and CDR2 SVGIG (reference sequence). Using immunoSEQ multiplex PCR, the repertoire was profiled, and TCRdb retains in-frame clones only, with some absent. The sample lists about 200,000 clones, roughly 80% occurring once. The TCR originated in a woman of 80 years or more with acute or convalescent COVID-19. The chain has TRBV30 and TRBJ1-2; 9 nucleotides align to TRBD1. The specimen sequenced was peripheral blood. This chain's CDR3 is CAWSGGQGVSGGYGYTF. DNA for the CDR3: TGTGCCTGGAGTGGGGGACAGGGAGTATCCGGGGGCTATGGCTACACCTTC.